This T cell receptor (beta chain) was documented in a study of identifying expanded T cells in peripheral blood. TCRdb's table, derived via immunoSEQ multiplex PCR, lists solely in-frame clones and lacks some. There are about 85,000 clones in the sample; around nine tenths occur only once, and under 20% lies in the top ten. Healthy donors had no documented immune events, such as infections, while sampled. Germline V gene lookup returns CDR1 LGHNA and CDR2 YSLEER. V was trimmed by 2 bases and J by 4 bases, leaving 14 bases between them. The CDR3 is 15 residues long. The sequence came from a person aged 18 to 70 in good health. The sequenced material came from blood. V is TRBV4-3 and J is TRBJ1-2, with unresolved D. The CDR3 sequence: CASSQKSQNPYGYTF. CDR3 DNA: TGCGCCAGCAGCCAAAAATCACAGAATCCCTATGGCTACACCTTC.